The T cell receptor beta chain described here comes from a study of metastatic and nonmetastatic thyroid tumors. Study overall: Repertoire comparisons spanned blood and tumor or nodule tissue from malignant and benign thyroid patients.

This clone was observed a handful of times. Its antigen is undetermined. Study-wide results and limits: Benign nodules were reported to have significantly lower TCR beta diversity than malignant thyroid tumors, in blood and tumor.

TCRdb reanalyzed the PCR reads via MiXCR. The table has tens of thousands of clones, about 27% seen once; the top ten hold 11%. Patients were all untreated before their thyroid surgery. CDR3 length: 13 amino acids. Trimming removed 4 bases at V and 4 bases at J, with 5 bases between. Per germline, CDR1 MDHEN and CDR2 SYDVKM. The chain couples TRBV28 to TRBJ1-6; D not resolved. The receptor was isolated from a male donor with papillary thyroid cancer or a benign thyroid nodule (not recorded which). Some clones in this sample may be carry-over from other donors' samples. The sequencing input was blood. The CDR3 coding sequence is TGTGCCAGCAGTTCCGGGTATAATTCACCCCTCCACTTT. Translation gives CASSSGYNSPLHF.